This T cell receptor beta chain was recovered during a study of long-term antiretroviral therapy in people with HIV. immunoSEQ v3.0 was run at survey level. This table comes from immunoSEQ multiplex PCR, and its TCRdb copy is limited to in-frame clones, with some not included. The data hold nearly 20,000 clones, with around three quarters observed a single time. CDR1 SGHRS and CDR2 YFSETQ come from the germline V gene. This CDR3 spans 16 amino acids. V trimming: 5 bases; J trimming: 6 bases; junction bases outside the gene matches: 8. All participants with HIV were treated in the United States. This TCR derives from a woman aged 40 to 50 with HIV. The sample was unsorted PBMCs, taken 0.2 years after starting antiretroviral therapy. The chain combines TRBV5-1 with TRBJ2-3, with 14 bases lining up with TRBD2. CDR3 sequence reads: CASSPPGLAGEDTQYF. CDR3 DNA: TGCGCCAGCAGTCCTCCGGGACTAGCGGGGGAGGATACGCAGTATTTT.